Listed below are T cell receptor beta chains from one sample, sequenced in a study of T cells in Graves' hyperthyroidism and ophthalmopathy. TCRdb reprocessed the multiplex PCR reads with MiXCR, giving one entry per CDR3 protein. The table shows approximately 560,000 distinct CDR3 sequences, with approximately 15% occurring only once. Sequenced: blood. Receptors originate from a woman in her 30s with Graves' hyperthyroidism. Each CDR3 is given with its conserved first and last residue. Each record gives: clone size, D gene, J gene, V gene, CDR3 DNA, CDR3 protein. A D gene is named only where the DNA matches it firmly. Clone size is shown for a subset of rows, as once, few, many or a class of expanded clone.

clone_size: many
d_call: TRBD1
j_call: TRBJ2-5
v_call: TRBV30
cdr3_nt: TGTGCCTGGAGTTCCCGGACAGGGGGCTTCAGGGAGACCCAGTACTTC
cdr3_aa: CAWSSRTGGFRETQYF

clone_size: .
d_call: .
j_call: TRBJ1-5
v_call: TRBV5-5
cdr3_nt: TGTGCCAGCAGCTTGGCCCCCGGGGATAGCAATCAGCCCCAGCATTTT
cdr3_aa: CASSLAPGDSNQPQHF

clone_size: many
d_call: .
j_call: TRBJ2-6
v_call: TRBV11-1
cdr3_nt: TGTGCCAGCAGCTCAAGCCCAGGGGGGGCGTCTGGGGCCAACGTCCTGACTTTC
cdr3_aa: CASSSSPGGASGANVLTF

clone_size: .
d_call: TRBD1
j_call: TRBJ2-7
v_call: TRBV6-2/TRBV6-3
cdr3_nt: TGTGCCAGCAGTTACTCTGGGACAGGGGGTCGCCACGAGCAGTACTTC
cdr3_aa: CASSYSGTGGRHEQYF

clone_size: .
d_call: .
j_call: TRBJ1-2
v_call: TRBV15
cdr3_nt: TGTGCCACCAGCAGAGTTGCCCGGGGGGCGAATTATGGCTACACCTTC
cdr3_aa: CATSRVARGANYGYTF

clone_size: few
d_call: .
j_call: TRBJ2-4
v_call: TRBV20-1
cdr3_nt: TGCAGTGCTTGGGACACTGGAATAGCCAAAAACATTCAGTACTTC
cdr3_aa: CSAWDTGIAKNIQYF

clone_size: few
d_call: .
j_call: TRBJ1-2
v_call: TRBV20-1
cdr3_nt: TGCAGTGCTGGCGACAGAAATGGCTACACCTTC
cdr3_aa: CSAGDRNGYTF

clone_size: many
d_call: .
j_call: TRBJ2-1
v_call: TRBV5-1
cdr3_nt: TGCGCCAGCAGCTTGGCCTTACTTCCCTACAATGAGCAGTTCTTC
cdr3_aa: CASSLALLPYNEQFF

clone_size: many
d_call: .
j_call: TRBJ2-7
v_call: TRBV2
cdr3_nt: TGTGCCAGCAAATTTGTCGGGAACTCCTACGAGCAGTACTTC
cdr3_aa: CASKFVGNSYEQYF

clone_size: many
d_call: .
j_call: TRBJ1-5
v_call: TRBV28
cdr3_nt: TGTGCCAGCAGCCGACCGGCTTCCGATCAGCCCCAGCATTTT
cdr3_aa: CASSRPASDQPQHF

clone_size: .
d_call: TRBD1
j_call: TRBJ2-6
v_call: TRBV28
cdr3_nt: TGTGCCAGCAGTTTAATGGGACAGGGGATCTCTGGGGCCAACGTCCTGACTTTC
cdr3_aa: CASSLMGQGISGANVLTF

clone_size: .
d_call: .
j_call: TRBJ1-1
v_call: TRBV10-2
cdr3_nt: TGCGCCAGCAGTGAGTCTCCCACTGAAGCTTTCTTT
cdr3_aa: CASSESPTEAFF

clone_size: .
d_call: TRBD2
j_call: TRBJ2-7
v_call: TRBV7-2
cdr3_nt: TGTGCCAGCAGCCAAGCAGCGACGGCGGGAGTCTCCTCCTACGAGCAGTACTTC
cdr3_aa: CASSQAATAGVSSYEQYF

clone_size: .
d_call: TRBD1
j_call: TRBJ2-3
v_call: TRBV7-2
cdr3_nt: TGTGCCAGCAGCTTAGATTTTGGGACAGATACGCAGTGTTTT
cdr3_aa: CASSLDFGTDTQCF

clone_size: many
d_call: .
j_call: TRBJ2-7
v_call: TRBV10-3
cdr3_nt: TGTGCCATCAGCTCTAGCACCGCTCCCTACGAGCAGTACTTC
cdr3_aa: CAISSSTAPYEQYF

clone_size: many
d_call: .
j_call: TRBJ2-3
v_call: TRBV7-2
cdr3_nt: TGTGCCAGCAGCCCACGGGGTGGGGGGACTAGCACAGATACGCAGTATTTT
cdr3_aa: CASSPRGGGTSTDTQYF

clone_size: many
d_call: .
j_call: TRBJ1-2
v_call: TRBV6-2/TRBV6-3
cdr3_nt: TGTGCCAGCAGTTACTCGAATCGAGGGAACTATGGCTACACCTTC
cdr3_aa: CASSYSNRGNYGYTF

clone_size: many
d_call: TRBD2
j_call: TRBJ2-5
v_call: TRBV5-1
cdr3_nt: TGCGCCAGCAGCCCGGGACTAGCGGAAGAGACCCAGTACTTC
cdr3_aa: CASSPGLAEETQYF

clone_size: many
d_call: .
j_call: TRBJ2-1
v_call: TRBV5-5
cdr3_nt: TGTGCCAGCAGCTTTTTCGGGGACAACTACAATGAGCAGTTCTTC
cdr3_aa: CASSFFGDNYNEQFF

clone_size: many
d_call: TRBD1
j_call: TRBJ2-3
v_call: TRBV6-2/TRBV6-3
cdr3_nt: TGTGCCAGCAGTTTGGACGGACAGGGCGATACGCAGTATTTT
cdr3_aa: CASSLDGQGDTQYF

clone_size: .
d_call: TRBD1
j_call: TRBJ2-1
v_call: TRBV6-1
cdr3_nt: TGTGCCAGCAGTGAAGGGACAGGGGGTTACAATGAGCAGTTCTTC
cdr3_aa: CASSEGTGGYNEQFF

clone_size: .
d_call: .
j_call: TRBJ2-6
v_call: TRBV24-1
cdr3_nt: TGTGCCACCAGCAGTGGACGGCGCTCTGGGGCCAACGTCCTGACTTTC
cdr3_aa: CATSSGRRSGANVLTF

clone_size: many
d_call: TRBD2
j_call: TRBJ2-7
v_call: TRBV20-1
cdr3_nt: TGCAGTGCTAGCCTAGCGGCTAGCGGGAGGCTCGAGCAGTACTTC
cdr3_aa: CSASLAASGRLEQYF

clone_size: many
d_call: .
j_call: TRBJ1-1
v_call: TRBV6-2/TRBV6-3
cdr3_nt: TGTGCCAGCAGTTACCCCCAGTCGACTGAAGCTTTCTTT
cdr3_aa: CASSYPQSTEAFF

clone_size: .
d_call: TRBD1
j_call: TRBJ2-1
v_call: TRBV27
cdr3_nt: TGTGCCAGCAGTTTATCGATCAGGGGGCAGTTCGATGAGCAGTTCTTC
cdr3_aa: CASSLSIRGQFDEQFF

clone_size: many
d_call: .
j_call: TRBJ2-1
v_call: TRBV12-3/TRBV12-4
cdr3_nt: TGTGCCAGCCAATTGTACAGCTCCTACAATGAGCAGTTCTTC
cdr3_aa: CASQLYSSYNEQFF

clone_size: few
d_call: TRBD1
j_call: TRBJ1-4
v_call: TRBV6-5
cdr3_nt: TGTGCCAGCAGTCCGGGACAGGGCCTTTTTGAAAAACTGTTTTTT
cdr3_aa: CASSPGQGLFEKLFF

clone_size: many
d_call: .
j_call: TRBJ2-1
v_call: TRBV7-9
cdr3_nt: TGTGCCAGCGGGGGTAGCGTAACCTCCTACAATGAGCAGTTCTTC
cdr3_aa: CASGGSVTSYNEQFF

clone_size: .
d_call: TRBD1
j_call: TRBJ1-5
v_call: TRBV6-2/TRBV6-3
cdr3_nt: TGTGCCAGCAGTTACCGGGGACAGGGGTCCCGGCCCCAGCATTTT
cdr3_aa: CASSYRGQGSRPQHF

clone_size: .
d_call: .
j_call: TRBJ1-1
v_call: TRBV6-5
cdr3_nt: TGTGCCAGCAGTACACAGGTAGGGGTTACTGAAGCTTTCTTT
cdr3_aa: CASSTQVGVTEAFF

clone_size: many
d_call: TRBD1
j_call: TRBJ2-3
v_call: TRBV11-3
cdr3_nt: TGTGCCAGCAGCCCGAGGCAGGGGGCCTCAGATACGCAGTATTTT
cdr3_aa: CASSPRQGASDTQYF

clone_size: many
d_call: .
j_call: TRBJ2-1
v_call: TRBV6-1
cdr3_nt: TGTGCCAGCAGTGGGACCAAGAACGAGCAGTTCTTC
cdr3_aa: CASSGTKNEQFF

clone_size: .
d_call: TRBD2
j_call: TRBJ2-1
v_call: TRBV5-1
cdr3_nt: TGCGCCAGCAGCTTGACTAGCGGGAGGGCCCCTGAGCAGTTCTTC
cdr3_aa: CASSLTSGRAPEQFF